The rows below give T cell receptor beta chains drawn from one sample of a study of cytomegalovirus exposure and HLA in healthy donors. Sequenced by immunoSEQ multiplex PCR; TCRdb stores in-frame clones only, minus some. The table includes approximately 170,000 clones, approximately 67% detected once. Source material: PBMCs. These receptors were obtained from a man aged 40-50 years in good health and CMV-seronegative. The CDR3 runs from the conserved cysteine through the conserved F or W. The order of the fields is J gene, D gene, clone size, V gene, CDR3 protein, CDR3 DNA. D genes are given only for firm matches. Size values are once, few and many counts, or a class for expanded clones, and some rows have none.

TRBJ2-3,TRBD2,NA,TRBV4-1,CASSQESAGGHSDTQYF,TGCGCCAGCAGCCAAGAGTCAGCGGGAGGGCATTCAGATACGCAGTATTTT
TRBJ1-5,NA,NA,TRBV19,CASTYTPTDQPQHF,TGTGCCAGTACTTATACCCCGACAGATCAGCCCCAGCATTTT
TRBJ2-7,TRBD1,NA,TRBV5-1,CASSLDDRGYSEQYF,TGCGCCAGCAGCTTGGACGACAGGGGTTACAGCGAGCAGTACTTC
TRBJ2-5,NA,NA,TRBV20-1,CSASKETQYF,TGCAGTGCTAGTAAAGAGACCCAGTACTTC
TRBJ2-5,TRBD2,NA,TRBV18,CASKTSGRGETQYF,TGTGCCAGCAAAACTAGCGGGAGGGGAGAGACCCAGTACTTC
TRBJ2-7,TRBD2,NA,TRBV10-2,CASSEGGLAPYEQYF,TGCGCCAGCAGTGAGGGGGGACTAGCACCCTACGAGCAGTACTTC
TRBJ1-6,NA,NA,TRBV6-5,CASSRDPNSPLHF,TGTGCCAGCAGCCGGGATCCAAATTCACCCCTCCACTTT
TRBJ2-1,TRBD1,NA,TRBV7-2,CASSSRTGGFDEQFF,TGTGCCAGCAGCTCAAGGACAGGGGGTTTCGATGAGCAGTTCTTC
TRBJ2-1,TRBD2,NA,TRBV10-1,CASSGTSGFSYNEQFF,TGCGCCAGCAGTGGGACTAGCGGCTTTTCCTACAATGAGCAGTTCTTC
TRBJ2-3,TRBD2,few,TRBV25-1,CASSGRLAGGTDTQYF,TGTGCCAGCAGTGGACGACTAGCGGGAGGGACAGATACGCAGTATTTT
TRBJ2-7,TRBD1,once,TRBV2,CASSVQGVSYEQYF,TGTGCCAGCAGTGTTCAGGGGGTGAGCTACGAGCAGTACTTC
TRBJ1-2,NA,NA,TRBV30,CAWSGRNYGYTF,TGTGCCTGGAGTGGCCGGAACTATGGCTACACCTTC
TRBJ1-1,NA,NA,TRBV7-2,CASSLGHRSEAFF,TGTGCCAGCAGCTTAGGCCACAGATCTGAAGCTTTCTTT
TRBJ1-5,NA,NA,TRBV5-6,CASSLLSGNQPQHF,TGTGCCAGCAGCTTGTTAAGCGGCAATCAGCCCCAGCATTTT
TRBJ2-5,TRBD2,NA,TRBV5-8,CASSLGTGLAGGFQETQYF,TGTGCCAGCAGCTTGGGGACGGGACTAGCGGGGGGTTTTCAAGAGACCCAGTACTTC
TRBJ2-3,NA,NA,TRBV7-2,CASSSQDTQYF,TGTGCCAGCAGCTCCCAGGATACGCAGTATTTT
TRBJ2-7,NA,NA,TRBV10-3,CAISERSGSYEQYF,TGTGCCATCAGTGAGCGTAGCGGCTCCTACGAGCAGTACTTC
TRBJ2-3,NA,NA,TRBV15,CATSSTSLPSTQYF,TGTGCCACCAGCAGTACCTCACTCCCCTCAACGCAGTATTTT
TRBJ1-6,NA,NA,TRBV2,CASTEPGVTYNSPLHF,TGTGCCAGCACCGAACCCGGGGTCACCTATAATTCACCCCTCCACTTT
TRBJ2-7,NA,NA,TRBV6-1,CASRTIGTTSYEQYF,TGTGCCAGCAGAACTATCGGGACAACCTCCTACGAGCAGTACTTC
TRBJ2-5,TRBD2,NA,TRBV6-5,CASSPGGLGAETQYF,TGTGCCAGCAGCCCGGGGGGTCTAGGGGCAGAGACCCAGTACTTC
TRBJ1-1,NA,NA,TRBV28,CASKAPTMNTEAFF,TGTGCCAGCAAAGCACCAACCATGAACACTGAAGCTTTCTTT
TRBJ1-4,TRBD1,NA,TRBV29-1,CSADRGGEKLFF,TGCAGCGCGGACAGGGGCGGTGAAAAACTGTTTTTT
TRBJ2-4,TRBD2,NA,TRBV7-2,CASTFAVAGKNIQYF,TGTGCCAGCACCTTTGCGGTAGCGGGCAAAAACATTCAGTACTTC
TRBJ1-5,NA,NA,TRBV7-9,CASSLGSFTGNQPQHF,TGTGCCAGCAGCTTAGGTAGTTTTACAGGCAATCAGCCCCAGCATTTT